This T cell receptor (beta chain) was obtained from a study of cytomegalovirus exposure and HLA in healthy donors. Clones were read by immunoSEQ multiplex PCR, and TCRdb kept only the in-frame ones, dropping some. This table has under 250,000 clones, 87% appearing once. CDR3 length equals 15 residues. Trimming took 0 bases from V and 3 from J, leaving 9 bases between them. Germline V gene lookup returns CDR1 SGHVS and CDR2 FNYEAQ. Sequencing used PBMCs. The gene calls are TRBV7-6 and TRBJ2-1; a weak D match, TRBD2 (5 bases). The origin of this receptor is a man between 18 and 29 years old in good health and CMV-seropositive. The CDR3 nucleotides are TGTGCCAGCAGCTTAGCTAGCGCGTACTACAATGAGCAGTTCTTC. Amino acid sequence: CASSLASAYYNEQFF. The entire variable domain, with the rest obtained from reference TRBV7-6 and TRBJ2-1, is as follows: GAGVSQSPRYKVTKRGQDVALRCDPISGHVSLYWYRQALGQGPEFLTYFNYEAQQDKSGLPNDRFSAERPEGSISTLTIQRTEQRDSAMYRCASSLASAYYNEQFFGPGTRLTVL.